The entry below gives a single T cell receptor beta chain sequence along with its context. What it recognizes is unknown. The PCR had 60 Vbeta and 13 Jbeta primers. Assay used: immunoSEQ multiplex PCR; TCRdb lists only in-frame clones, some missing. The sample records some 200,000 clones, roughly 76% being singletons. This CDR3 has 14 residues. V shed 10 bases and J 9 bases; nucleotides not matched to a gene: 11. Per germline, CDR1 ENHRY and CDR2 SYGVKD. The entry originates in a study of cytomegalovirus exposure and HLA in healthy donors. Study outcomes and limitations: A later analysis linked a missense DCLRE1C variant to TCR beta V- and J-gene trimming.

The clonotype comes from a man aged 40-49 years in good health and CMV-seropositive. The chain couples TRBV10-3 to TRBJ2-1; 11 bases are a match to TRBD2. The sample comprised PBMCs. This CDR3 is CATHLAGGVAEQFF. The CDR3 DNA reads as TGTGCCACCCACTTAGCGGGGGGGGTGGCTGAGCAGTTCTTC.